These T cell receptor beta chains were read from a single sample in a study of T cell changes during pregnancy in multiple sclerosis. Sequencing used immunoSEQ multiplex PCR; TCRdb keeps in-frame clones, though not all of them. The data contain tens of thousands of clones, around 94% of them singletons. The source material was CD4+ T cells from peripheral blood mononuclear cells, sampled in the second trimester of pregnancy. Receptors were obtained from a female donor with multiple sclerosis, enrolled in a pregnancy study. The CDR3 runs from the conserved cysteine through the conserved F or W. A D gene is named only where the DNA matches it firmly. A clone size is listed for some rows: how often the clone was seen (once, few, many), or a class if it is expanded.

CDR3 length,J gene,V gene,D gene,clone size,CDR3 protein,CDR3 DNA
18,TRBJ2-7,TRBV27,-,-,CASSTRNSPRGNSYEQYF,TGTGCCAGCAGCACAAGGAACAGTCCCAGGGGTAATTCCTACGAGCAGTACTTC
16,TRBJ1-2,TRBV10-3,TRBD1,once,CAISDITTDRGRGYTF,TGTGCCATCAGTGACATCACTACCGACAGGGGGCGAGGCTACACCTTC
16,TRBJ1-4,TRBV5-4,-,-,CASSRGILATNEKLFF,TGTGCCAGCAGCCGGGGGATACTTGCAACTAATGAAAAACTGTTTTTT
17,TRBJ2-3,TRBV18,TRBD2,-,CASSLYLAGGSTDTQYF,TGTGCCAGCTCGCTATACTTAGCGGGGGGCAGCACAGATACGCAGTATTTT
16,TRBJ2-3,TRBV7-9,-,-,CASSFRGGASTDTQYF,TGTGCCAGCAGCTTTCGGGGCGGGGCTAGCACAGATACGCAGTATTTT
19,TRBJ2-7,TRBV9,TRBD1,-,CASSAAPSSGTGNSYEQYF,TGTGCCAGCAGCGCAGCCCCGTCCTCCGGGACAGGCAACTCCTACGAGCAGTACTTC
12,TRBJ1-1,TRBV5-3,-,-,CARSPSDTEAFF,TGTGCCAGAAGCCCCTCCGACACTGAAGCTTTCTTT
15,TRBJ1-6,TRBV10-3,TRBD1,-,CAITGQGIGNSPLHF,TGTGCCATCACCGGACAGGGGATCGGAAATTCACCCCTCCACTTT
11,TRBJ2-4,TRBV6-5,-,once,CASTGANIQYF,TGTGCCAGTACGGGAGCCAACATTCAGTACTTC
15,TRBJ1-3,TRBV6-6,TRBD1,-,CASSVTGDSGNTIYF,TGTGCCAGCAGCGTTACAGGGGACTCTGGAAACACCATATATTTT
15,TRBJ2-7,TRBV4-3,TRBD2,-,CASSQELAGPYEQYF,TGCGCCAGCAGCCAAGAGCTAGCGGGGCCCTACGAGCAGTACTTC
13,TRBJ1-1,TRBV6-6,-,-,CASMRILNTEAFF,TGTGCCAGCATGAGGATTTTAAACACTGAAGCTTTCTTT
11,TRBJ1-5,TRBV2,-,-,CASSLNQPQHF,TGTGCCAGCAGCCTTAATCAGCCCCAGCATTTT
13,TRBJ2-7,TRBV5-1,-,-,CASSLEGFYEQYF,TGCGCCAGCAGCCTGGAGGGGTTCTACGAGCAGTACTTC
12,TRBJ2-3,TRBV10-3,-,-,CAISDLADTQYF,TGTGCCATCAGTGACCTAGCAGATACGCAGTATTTT
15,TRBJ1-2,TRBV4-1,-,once,CASSHSPPVNYGYTF,TGCGCCAGCAGCCACTCCCCTCCAGTTAACTATGGCTACACCTTC
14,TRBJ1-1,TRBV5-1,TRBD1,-,CASSMTGSDTEAFF,TGCGCCAGCAGCATGACAGGGTCGGACACTGAAGCTTTCTTT
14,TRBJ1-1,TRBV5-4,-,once,CASSTSRERTEAFF,TGTGCCAGCAGCACCTCCCGGGAGCGAACTGAAGCTTTCTTT
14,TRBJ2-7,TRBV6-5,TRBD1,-,CASSFPGQAHEQYF,TGTGCCAGCAGTTTTCCGGGACAGGCTCACGAGCAGTACTTC
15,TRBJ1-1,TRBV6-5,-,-,CASSYRGWGNTEAFF,TGTGCCAGCAGTTACCGGGGTTGGGGTAACACTGAAGCTTTCTTT